In its sample, the clone carrying this T cell receptor (beta chain) was seen many times. TCRdb re-called the RT-PCR reads with MiXCR, one entry per CDR3 protein. The table records fewer than 800,000 distinct CDR3 sequences, 14% of them present only once. Trimming cost V 0 bases and J 7 bases, with 9 bases left between them. The germline V gene has CDR1 MNHNS and CDR2 SASEGT. The CDR3 loop spans 13 amino acids. The clonotype comes from a female donor in good health, serving as a healthy control. The chain carries TRBV6-1 and TRBJ1-2; D ambiguous. Sequencing used memory CD4+ T cells from blood. CDR3 DNA: TGTGCCAGCAGTGAAGCACAGTCGACTGGCTACACCTTC. Translation: CASSEAQSTGYTF.